Presented here are 28 T cell receptor beta chains from one specimen sequenced in a study of shared clonotypes between healthy human individuals. Only in-frame clones appear in the TCRdb table, and some are missing; sequencing was by immunoSEQ multiplex PCR. The sample carries about 340,000 clones, about 70% recorded once. Source material: memory CD4+ T cells sorted from blood. As to subset: CD45RA-negative fraction. Source of these receptors: a man under 40 in good health.

This chain joins TRBV28 and TRBJ2-3; D might be TRBD2 (6 bases). Trimming stripped 7 bases from V and 4 bases from J, with 12 bases between. The CDR3 length is 13 residues. Germline assignment: CDR1 MDHEN and CDR2 SYDVKM. CDR3 bases: TGTGCCAGCAAGACTAGGAATCCAGATACGCAGTATTTT. It yields the protein CASKTRNPDTQYF.

The chain combines TRBV7-2 with TRBJ2-2; 10 nucleotides line up with TRBD2. The CDR3 is 14 residues long. Germline V gene lookup returns CDR1 SGHTA and CDR2 FQGNSA. This chain's CDR3 is CAGTSAANTGELFF. DNA of the CDR3: TGTGCAGGGACTAGCGCCGCGAACACCGGGGAGCTGTTTTTT.

The chain combines TRBV7-8 with TRBJ2-2; 7 bases map to TRBD1. The junction had 4 bases not matched to a gene; V was cut back by 4 bases and J by 5 bases. Per the germline V gene, CDR1 is SGHVS and CDR2 is FQNEAQ. The CDR3 has 14 amino acids. The CDR3 spells CASSYYRGTGELFF. The DNA for the CDR3 is TGTGCCAGCAGCTATTACAGGGGAACCGGGGAGCTGTTTTTT.

The sample holds a few counts of this clone. This rearrangement joins TRBV5-1 to TRBJ1-1, with a possible D match to TRBD1 (6 bases). The germline V and J ends were trimmed by 3 bases and 4 bases, with 16 bases remaining between them. The CDR3 sequence is 15 residues long. Germline V gene sequence: CDR1 SGHRS, CDR2 YFSETQ. The CDR3 reads CASSWTGAEGTEAFF. The CDR3 coding sequence is TGCGCCAGCAGCTGGACGGGGGCAGAAGGCACTGAAGCTTTCTTT.

This clone has a count of ten or more. The chain combines TRBV5-1 with TRBJ2-2; D gene uncertain. This CDR3 has 15 residues. CDR1 and CDR2 (germline): SGHRS, YFSETQ. V lost 2 bases, J lost 2 bases, and 10 bases lay in between. The CDR3 protein is CASSFSSSNTGELFF. For the CDR3, the DNA is TGCGCCAGCAGCTTTAGCAGCTCTAACACCGGGGAGCTGTTTTTT.

The rearrangement uses TRBV2 and TRBJ2-3, with D possibly TRBD2 on 6 matching bases. From germline, CDR1 is SNHLY and CDR2 FYNNEI. V lost 5 bases and J 4 bases, leaving 16 bases between the germline ends. CDR3 length: 15 amino acids. The CDR3, as DNA: TGTGCCAGCAGTTTTCTAGCGAAACGCGCAGATACGCAGTATTTT. Amino acid sequence: CASSFLAKRADTQYF.

The chain has TRBV14 and TRBJ2-1; D may match TRBD1 or TRBD2 (5 bases each). V dropped 3 bases and J dropped 9 bases, with 12 bases sitting between them. The CDR3 is made up of 13 amino acids. Germline CDR1 and CDR2: SGHDN and FVKESK. In DNA, the CDR3 is TGTGCCAGCAGCCAGACTGTGAGGGGTGAGCAGTTCTTC. This sequence encodes CASSQTVRGEQFF. The full variable domain, in which reference TRBV14 and TRBJ2-1 provide the parts outside the CDR3, is EAGVTQFPSHSVIEKGQTVTLRCDPISGHDNLYWYRRVMGKEIKFLLHFVKESKQDESGMPNNRFLAERTGGTYSTLKVQPAELEDSGVYFCASSQTVRGEQFFGPGTRLTVL.

The CDR3 reads CASSLLSLGDTGELFF. CDR3 bases: TGTGCCAGCAGCTTGCTAAGCTTAGGGGACACCGGGGAGCTGTTTTTT. V gene TRBV7-8 combines with J gene TRBJ2-2; a weak D match, TRBD1 (5 bases). The CDR3 sequence is 16 residues long. The germline V gene encodes CDR1 SGHVS and CDR2 FQNEAQ. Trimming shortened V by 3 bases and J by 3 bases, and 14 bases separated the two germline ends.

The gene calls are TRBV7-9 and TRBJ2-4, with D perhaps TRBD1 (6 bases). Trimming left V 3 bases short and J 12 bases short, with 12 bases between. In germline, CDR1 is SEHNR, CDR2 FQNEAQ (reference sequence). The CDR3 is 12 amino acids. The CDR3 DNA follows: TGTGCCAGCAGCTTTACAGGGATATATCAGTACTTC. Its protein is CASSFTGIYQYF. The whole variable domain, filled in from reference TRBV7-9 and TRBJ2-4, reads DTGVSQNPRHKITKRGQNVTFRCDPISEHNRLYWYRQTLGQGPEFLTYFQNEAQLEKSRLLSDRFSAERPKGSFSTLEIQRTEQGDSAMYLCASSFTGIYQYFGAGTRLSVL.

J is TRBJ2-7 and V is TRBV2, with 7 bases fitting TRBD1. CDR1 is SNHLY, CDR2 FYNNEI, per germline. V lost 6 bases, J lost 1 base, and 9 bases stayed unmatched. The CDR3 contains 15 residues. The CDR3 reads CASSTDRASSYEQYF. The CDR3 nucleotides are TGTGCCAGCAGCACTGACAGGGCATCGTCCTACGAGCAGTACTTC.

This clone turned up a few times. The chain couples TRBV16 to TRBJ1-5, with D unclear. This CDR3 is built from 13 residues. Looked up from germline, CDR1 is KGHSY and CDR2 is FQNENV. V lost 4 bases and J lost 5, with 9 bases in between. The CDR3 nucleotides read TGTGCCAGCAGCCGAGCTCCTGATCAGCCCCAGCATTTT. Encoded protein: CASSRAPDQPQHF.

This chain links TRBV7-9 with TRBJ1-2; D perhaps matches TRBD1 (6 bases). V shed 4 bases and J shed 3 bases, with 9 bases lying between them. This CDR3 is 13 amino acids long. The V gene's germline CDR1 is SEHNR and CDR2 FQNEAQ (reference sequence). CDR3 region: CASSSRGYYGYTF. CDR3 DNA: TGTGCCAGCAGCTCCAGGGGATACTATGGCTACACCTTC.

The chain links TRBV5-4 to TRBJ1-2, with 7 nucleotides matching TRBD1. The junction had 8 bases not matched to a gene; V was cut back by 5 bases and J by 7 bases. Per germline, CDR1 SGHNT and CDR2 YYREEE (reference sequence). The CDR3 extends over 13 amino acids. In DNA form, the CDR3 reads TGTGCCAGCAGGCGAGGGGGCTTTAGTGGCTACACCTTC. This sequence encodes CASRRGGFSGYTF.

The rearrangement uses TRBV7-6 and TRBJ1-1; D is possibly TRBD1 (5 bases). V gave up 0 bases and J gave up 3 bases, with 8 bases separating them. The CDR3 is 14 amino acids. CDR1 is SGHVS and CDR2 is FNYEAQ in the germline V gene. The CDR3 DNA is TGTGCCAGCAGCTTAGCGCAGGGAGACACTGAAGCTTTCTTT. As protein: CASSLAQGDTEAFF. The complete variable domain, with remaining parts taken from reference TRBV7-6 and TRBJ1-1, reads GAGVSQSPRYKVTKRGQDVALRCDPISGHVSLYWYRQALGQGPEFLTYFNYEAQQDKSGLPNDRFSAERPEGSISTLTIQRTEQRDSAMYRCASSLAQGDTEAFFGQGTRLTVV.

The rearrangement uses TRBV5-5 and TRBJ2-1; weak D call: TRBD2 (6 bases). Germline CDR1 and CDR2: SGHKS and YYEKEE (reference sequence). The CDR3 has 16 amino acids. The germline V and J ends were trimmed by 4 bases and 0 bases, with 14 bases remaining between them. The CDR3 DNA reads TGTGCCAGCAGCGAACTAGCTAGGGGCTCCTACAATGAGCAGTTCTTC. This sequence encodes CASSELARGSYNEQFF.

V usage is TRBV9 and J usage is TRBJ2-5; 9 bases are shared with TRBD1. The germline V gene has CDR1 SGDLS and CDR2 YYNGEE. This CDR3 is 14 amino acids long. Unmatched junction bases numbered 3, after V lost 3 bases and J lost 3 bases. The CDR3 sequence: CASSATGGKETQYF. The CDR3 nucleotides are TGTGCCAGCAGCGCGACAGGGGGAAAAGAGACCCAGTACTTC. The full variable domain, with the rest looked up from reference TRBV9 and TRBJ2-5, is DSGVTQTPKHLITATGQRVTLRCSPRSGDLSVYWYQQSLDQGLQFLIQYYNGEERAKGNILERFSAQQFPDLHSELNLSSLELGDSALYFCASSATGGKETQYFGPGTRLLVL.

The chain joins TRBV6-5 to TRBJ1-4; D perhaps matches TRBD1 (5 bases). Germline lookup yields CDR1 MNHEY and CDR2 SVGAGI. The CDR3 loop spans 15 amino acids. Trimming stripped 6 bases from V and 3 bases from J, with 14 bases between. The CDR3 here is CASRIRDAPNEKLFF. The DNA of the CDR3 is TGTGCCAGCAGAATCAGGGATGCCCCTAATGAAAAACTGTTTTTT.

V is TRBV18 and J is TRBJ1-3; 7 bases match TRBD1. The CDR3 has 17 residues. The germline CDR1 and CDR2 sequences are KGHSH and LQKENI. V lost 3 bases to trimming and J lost 0 bases; unmatched junction nucleotides: 8. The CDR3 sequence is CASSPRGTASSGNTIYF. In DNA form, the CDR3 reads TGTGCCAGCTCACCGCGAGGGACAGCGAGCTCTGGAAACACCATATATTTT.

The J gene is TRBJ2-1, the V gene TRBV6-4; 9 bases align to TRBD2. The germline gives CDR1 MRHNA, CDR2 SNTAGT. Unmatched junction bases numbered 17, after V lost 3 bases and J lost 2 bases. There are 20 residues in the CDR3. The CDR3 bases are TGTGCCAGCAGTGAAGGTGAGGTAGCGGGAGCGGGAGTCCCCTACAATGAGCAGTTCTTC. It yields the protein CASSEGEVAGAGVPYNEQFF.

The chain carries TRBV29-1 and TRBJ2-7; possibly TRBD1 for D (6 bases). V gave up 5 bases and J gave up 6 bases, with 17 bases separating them. The CDR3 is made up of 13 amino acids. Germline V lookup: CDR1 SQVTM, CDR2 ANQGSEA. The CDR3 sequence is CSVRGQPSGEQYF. The CDR3 nucleotides are TGCAGCGTTCGCGGACAGCCGTCGGGCGAGCAGTACTTC.

The gene calls are TRBV12-5 and TRBJ1-3; D call uncertain. Trimming took off 6 bases at V and 4 bases at J, with 10 bases between the two ends. CDR1 is LGHNT, CDR2 FRNRAP, per germline. The CDR3 runs to 13 residues. This CDR3 reads CASGPDGGNTIYF. CDR3 sequence (DNA): TGTGCTAGTGGACCCGATGGGGGAAACACCATATATTTT.

The chain employs TRBV28 and TRBJ1-5; perhaps TRBD1 as D (6 bases). CDR1 is MDHEN, CDR2 SYDVKM, per germline. The CDR3 is 15 residues long. V shed 5 bases and J shed 0 bases, with 11 bases lying between them. The CDR3 region is CASSIGQYSNQPQHF. In nucleotides, the CDR3 is TGTGCCAGCAGTATAGGACAGTATAGCAATCAGCCCCAGCATTTT.

The gene calls are TRBV7-2 and TRBJ2-3; the match to TRBD2 covers 10 bases. J gave up 3 bases and V 7 bases, and 7 bases lay outside the gene matches. CDR1 is SGHTA and CDR2 is FQGNSA in the germline V gene. The CDR3 sequence is 15 residues long. CDR3 amino acids: CASTRLAGGTDTQYF. For the CDR3, the DNA is TGTGCCAGCACCAGACTAGCGGGCGGAACAGATACGCAGTATTTT. Drawing the rest from reference TRBV7-2 and TRBJ2-3, the complete variable domain is GAGVSQSPSNKVTEKGKDVELRCDPISGHTALYWYRQSLGQGLEFLIYFQGNSAPDKSGLPSDRFSAERTGGSVSTLTIQRTQQEDSAVYLCASTRLAGGTDTQYFGPGTRLTVL.

The J gene is TRBJ2-7, the V gene TRBV10-2; 12 bases are a match to TRBD2. With 6 bases clipped from V and 4 bases from J, the junction kept 7 bases outside the gene matches. CDR3 length: 15 amino acids. CDR1 WSHSY and CDR2 SAAADI come from the germline V gene. The CDR3 spells CASSTGLAGNYEQYF. CDR3 DNA sequence: TGCGCCAGCAGCACCGGACTAGCGGGGAATTACGAGCAGTACTTC.

The V gene is TRBV5-1, the J gene TRBJ2-2; the match to TRBD2 covers 12 bases. CDR3 size: 18 residues. V trimming: 3 bases; J trimming: 0 bases; junction bases outside the gene matches: 6. CDR1 and CDR2 (germline): SGHRS, YFSETQ. This chain's CDR3 is CASSYWGLAGANTGELFF. CDR3 sequence (DNA): TGCGCCAGCAGCTACTGGGGACTAGCGGGTGCGAACACCGGGGAGCTGTTTTTT.

CDR3 in amino acids: CASGGDYSNQPQHF. CDR3 DNA sequence: TGTGCCAGTGGGGGGGACTATAGCAATCAGCCCCAGCATTTT. This rearrangement joins TRBV19 to TRBJ1-5, with D tentatively TRBD1 (5 bases). Looked up from germline, CDR1 is LNHDA and CDR2 is SQIVND (reference sequence). The CDR3 extends over 14 amino acids. V dropped 8 bases and J dropped 0 bases, with 11 bases sitting between them.

The rearrangement links TRBV6-5 to TRBJ2-2, with D unclear. The CDR3 runs to 12 residues. The germline gives CDR1 MNHEY, CDR2 SVGAGI. V was clipped by 6 bases and J by 5 bases, with 7 bases between them. The CDR3 loop is CASSYQTGELFF. CDR3 bases: TGTGCCAGCAGCTATCAAACCGGGGAGCTGTTTTTT.

The V call is TRBV5-1, the J call TRBJ2-1, with 7 bases identical to TRBD1. V gave up 0 bases and J gave up 0 bases; unmatched junction bases: 0. The V gene's germline CDR1 is SGHRS and CDR2 YFSETQ. CDR3 length equals 15 residues. The CDR3 region has the DNA TGCGCCAGCAGCTTGGGGGACAGCTCCTACAATGAGCAGTTCTTC. Its protein is CASSLGDSSYNEQFF.